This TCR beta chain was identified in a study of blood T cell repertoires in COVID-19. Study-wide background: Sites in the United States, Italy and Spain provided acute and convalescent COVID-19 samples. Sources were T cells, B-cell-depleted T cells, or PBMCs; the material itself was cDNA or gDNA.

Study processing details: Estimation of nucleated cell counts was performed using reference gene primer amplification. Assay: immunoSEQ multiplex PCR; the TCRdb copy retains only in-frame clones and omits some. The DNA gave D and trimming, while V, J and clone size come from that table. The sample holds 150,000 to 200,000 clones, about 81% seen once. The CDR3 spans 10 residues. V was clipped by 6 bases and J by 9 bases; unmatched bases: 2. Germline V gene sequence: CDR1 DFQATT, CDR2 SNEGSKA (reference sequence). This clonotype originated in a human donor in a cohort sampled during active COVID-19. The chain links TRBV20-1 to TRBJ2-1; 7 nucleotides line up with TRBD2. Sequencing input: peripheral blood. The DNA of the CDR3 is TGCAGTGCCAAGCGGGGTGAGCAGTTCTTC. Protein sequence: CSAKRGEQFF.